The 20 T cell receptor beta chains given below trace back to one sample, sequenced in a study of tumor and adjacent non-tumor tissue in lung cancer. RNA was extracted from bulk tissue without any cell sorting. TCRbeta libraries were built with three rounds of nested PCR, modified from ARM-PCR. TCRdb reprocessed the multiplex PCR reads via MiXCR and lists one record per CDR3 protein. The sample lists more than 85,000 distinct CDR3 sequences, 75% to 90% occurring once. The sample consisted of lung tumor tissue. These receptors all come from a man in his 70s with non-small cell lung cancer.

For this clonotype: This may arise from a read error, as a much more abundant clone is one base away. This likely comes from a read error, as the CDR3 has no conserved phenylalanine or tryptophan at its end. The chain has TRBV20-1 and TRBJ2-3, with 9 nucleotides matching TRBD1. This CDR3 region has 15 residues. The germline CDR1 and CDR2 sequences are DFQATT and SNEGSKA (reference sequence). The V and J ends lost 5 bases and 6 bases, in that order; junction bases with no gene match: 12. The chain's CDR3 is CSAGFGTGRRDTQYL. CDR3 nucleotide sequence: TGCAGTGCTGGATTCGGGACAGGGCGTAGGGATACGCAGTATCTT.

On this clonotype: A junction end diverges from the germline sequence, so it may reflect a read error. This chain joins TRBV11-2 and TRBJ1-1; 9 nucleotides align to TRBD1. In germline, CDR1 is SGHAT, CDR2 FQNNGV. This CDR3 is built from 15 residues. The chain's CDR3 is CASSLPGTGNIEAFF. CDR3 DNA sequence: TGCGCCAGTAGCTTACCCGGGACAGGGAACATTGAAGCTTTCTTT.

Details on this clonotype: The germline gene is not matched at one end of the junction; a read error may be the cause. The genes are TRBV7-9 and TRBJ1-1; D is undetermined. The CDR3 sequence is 17 residues long. Germline V lookup: CDR1 SEHNR, CDR2 FQNEAQ (reference sequence). CDR3: CASILASMWGLNTEALF. CDR3 coding DNA: TGTGCCAGCATCTTAGCGAGCATGTGGGGTTTGAACACTGAAGCTCTCTTT.

Details on this clonotype: Given the absence of the conserved phenylalanine or tryptophan at the CDR3 end, a read error is likely. The chain has TRBV6-2 or TRBV6-3 and TRBJ2-1; 8 bases agree with TRBD2. With the DNA end fitting TRBJ2-7 better, the J assignment may be wrong. The CDR3 loop spans 15 amino acids. Germline V lookup: CDR1 MNHEY, CDR2 SVGEGT. The CDR3 is CAISPGLGNTNEQYI. CDR3 DNA sequence: TGTGCCATCAGTCCGGGACTAGGCAATACCAATGAGCAGTACATC.

This clonotype occurred once. This rearrangement joins TRBV28 to TRBJ1-2; no clear D gene. Germline assignment: CDR1 MDHEN and CDR2 SYDVKM. There are 14 residues in the CDR3. V was shortened by 9 bases and J by 4 bases, with 18 bases between the two germline ends. The DNA for the CDR3 is TGTGCCAGTTGTTTGGTCGGCAGAACCTATGGCTACACCTTC. Translated, it gives CASCLVGRTYGYTF.

This clonotype was recorded only once. A read error may account for a junction end that differs from germline. J is TRBJ2-7 and V is TRBV10-3; 14 bases match TRBD2. The CDR3 totals 16 residues. Germline CDR1 reads ENHRY; CDR2 reads SYGVKD. The CDR3 coding sequence is TGTACCATCACCAACATGGGACTAGCGGGAGTCAACGAGCATTACTTC. Its translation is CTITNMGLAGVNEHYF.

In the case of this clonotype: One junction end disagrees with the germline gene, perhaps due to a read error. V gene TRBV28 combines with J gene TRBJ2-2, with 10 bases fitting TRBD2. In germline, CDR1 is MDHEN, CDR2 SYDVKM. This CDR3 is built from 16 residues. CDR3 amino acids: CASSRLAGDNTGELIF. The CDR3 DNA reads TGTGCCAGTAGTAGGCTAGCGGGGGACAACACCGGGGAGCTGATTTTT.

The chain links TRBV6-5 to TRBJ2-3, with TRBD1 matching over 9 bases. V lost 5 bases and J lost 3; bases outside the gene matches: 6. Germline V lookup: CDR1 MNHEY, CDR2 SVGAGI. This CDR3 spans 15 amino acids. The DNA of the CDR3 is TGTGCCAGCAGTCTCATGGACAGGGGAACAGATACGCAGTATTTT. Translation gives CASSLMDRGTDTQYF.

With respect to this clonotype: A read error may produce the germline difference seen at one junction end. The chain links TRBV7-8 to TRBJ2-1; tentatively, D is TRBD1 or TRBD2 (5 bases each). Germline CDR1 SGHVS, CDR2 FQNEAQ. The CDR3 sequence is 14 residues long. The CDR3 sequence: CANSPFSGTVEQFF. CDR3 nucleotide sequence: TGTGCCAACAGCCCATTCTCAGGGACGGTTGAGCAGTTCTTC.

Of note for this clonotype: Likely a read error: the CDR3 ends without its conserved phenylalanine or tryptophan. The chain carries TRBV10-3 and TRBJ2-1; D call uncertain. V lost 6 bases and J 6 bases, leaving 12 bases between the germline ends. Germline values: CDR1 ENHRY, CDR2 SYGVKD. The CDR3 spans 13 residues. The CDR3 is CAIRSNRINEQFL. The CDR3 nucleotides read TGTGCCATCAGGTCTAACCGGATCAATGAGCAGTTCCTC.

On this clonotype itself: One end of the junction fails to match germline, which may point to a read error. The rearrangement links TRBV5-4 to TRBJ2-5, with TRBD2 identical over 9 bases. Per the germline V gene, CDR1 is SGHNT and CDR2 is YYREEE (reference sequence). CDR3 length: 15 residues. The CDR3 DNA reads as TGTGTCAGCGACTGGCGGGGGGGTAACCAAGAGACCCAGTACTTC. Its protein product is CVSDWRGGNQETQYF. The full variable domain, with the rest looked up from reference TRBV5-4 and TRBJ2-5, is ETGVTQSPTHLIKTRGQQVTLRCSSQSGHNTVSWYQQALGQGPQFIFQYYREEENGRGNFPPRFSGLQFPNYSSELNVNALELDDSALYLCVSDWRGGNQETQYFGPGTRLLVL.

The chain has TRBV6-2 or TRBV6-3 and TRBJ2-6, with no clear D. Germline V gene sequence: CDR1 MNHEY, CDR2 SVGEGT. CDR3 length: 16 amino acids. V lost 2 bases to trimming and J lost 4 bases, with 12 bases between them. Here the CDR3 DNA reads TGTGCCAGCAGTTACGGTGGGGTCACCGGGGCCAACGTCCTGACTTTC. It encodes CASSYGGVTGANVLTF.

On this clonotype itself: As the CDR3 is not closed by the conserved phenylalanine or tryptophan, this likely results from a read error. The rearrangement joins TRBV4-1 to TRBJ2-5, with TRBD2 matching 9 bases. The germline V gene encodes CDR1 MGHRA and CDR2 YSYEKL. The V and J ends lost 2 bases and 5 bases, in that order; junction bases with no gene match: 9. There are 16 residues in the CDR3. DNA for the CDR3: TGCGCCAGCAGCCAATTGGGATTAGCGGGAGCTGAGACCCAGTACTTA. Residues: CASSQLGLAGAETQYL.

This chain connects TRBV11-3 to TRBJ1-1; D gene ambiguous. V shed 7 bases and J shed 4 bases, with 16 bases lying between them. This CDR3 contains 14 residues. Germline CDR1 is SGHNT and CDR2 is YENEEA. CDR3 in DNA: TGTGCCAGCACGCGGATGCGGACGTTCACTGAAGCTTTCTTT. It encodes CASTRMRTFTEAFF.

As regards this clonotype: The junction departs from germline at one end; a sequencing error may be responsible. V gene TRBV4-1 combines with J gene TRBJ2-3; no clear D gene. The germline V gene encodes CDR1 MGHRA and CDR2 YSYEKL. This CDR3 is built from 14 residues. The CDR3 bases are TGCACCAGCAGCCAAGCTGTCTCTACAGATACGCGGTATTTT. The encoded protein is CTSSQAVSTDTRYF.

This clonotype was recorded once. The CDR3 does not end in the conserved phenylalanine or tryptophan, so this is likely a read error. The rearrangement links TRBV29-1 to TRBJ2-6, with 7 bases identical to TRBD2. Germline CDR1 is SQVTM and CDR2 is ANQGSEA. CDR3 length: 18 residues. CDR3 coding DNA: TGCAGGGTTGTGGGGGAAAGGGGAGGGCCTTCTGGGGCCAACATCCTGACTTTA. Translating it yields CRVVGERGGPSGANILTL.

This clonotype was picked up a small number of times. Its ends do not fully match the called genes, so a read error is possible. The chain is built from TRBV4-1 and TRBJ1-5; D is perhaps TRBD1 (5 bases). CDR1 and CDR2 (germline): MGHRA, YSYEKL. The CDR3 is 17 amino acids. DNA for the CDR3: TGCGCCAGCGCCAAGTATTTGACGGGGGATAGCAATCAGTCCCAGCATTTT. Translation gives CASAKYLTGDSNQSQHF.

Turning to this clonotype: This may be a read error, as it is one base from a much larger clone. The rearrangement links TRBV20-1 to TRBJ2-1, with D perhaps matching TRBD1 (5 bases). The CDR3 is 14 residues long. CDR1 is DFQATT and CDR2 is SNEGSKA in the germline V gene (reference sequence). The CDR3 DNA is TGCATTGCTTCTGGGGCCAGCTCCTACAATGAGCAGTTCTTC. This sequence encodes CIASGASSYNEQFF.

On this clonotype itself: An end of the junction does not agree with germline; a read error may underlie this. This sequence joins TRBV4-1 and TRBJ2-5, with a tentative D call TRBD2 (5 bases). This CDR3 is built from 15 residues. The germline V gene encodes CDR1 MGHRA and CDR2 YSYEKL. CDR3 bases: TGCACCAGTAGCCAAGATCGACTATCTATCGAAACCCAGTACTTC. Translated, it gives CTSSQDRLSIETQYF.

About this clonotype: Relative to the germline gene, one junction end is altered; a read error may explain this. The chain carries TRBV5-4 and TRBJ2-5, with D unclear. There are 16 residues in the CDR3. CDR1 and CDR2 (germline): SGHNT, YYREEE (reference sequence). The CDR3 loop reads CSSTLLKGITRETQYF. The CDR3 bases are TGTTCCAGCACCCTTCTCAAGGGTATAACGAGAGAGACCCAGTACTTC.